These 24 T cell receptor beta chains originate from one sample sequenced in a study of blood T cell repertoires in COVID-19. Using immunoSEQ multiplex PCR, the repertoire was profiled, and TCRdb retains in-frame clones only, with some absent. The table has over 120,000 clones, 75% to 90% seen once. Sequenced sample: PBMCs or T cells enriched from blood (not recorded which). The source is a man in his sixties who had recovered from COVID-19.

The chain combines TRBV4-1 with TRBJ1-6, with TRBD1 as a possible D gene (6 bases). Per germline, CDR1 MGHRA and CDR2 YSYEKL. The CDR3 is 15 amino acids. V was cut by 2 bases and J by 9 bases, with 14 bases left in between. Here the CDR3 DNA reads TGCGCCAGCAGCCAACCCCAGGGGAAGGGTTCACCCCTCCACTTT. Its protein is CASSQPQGKGSPLHF.

V is TRBV5-1 and J is TRBJ2-7; possibly TRBD1 for D (6 bases). Trimming shortened V by 3 bases and J by 5 bases, and 15 bases separated the two germline ends. The CDR3 runs to 14 residues. The germline V gene has CDR1 SGHRS and CDR2 YFSETQ. The CDR3 loop is CASSWAGRGNEQYF. The CDR3 nucleotides read TGCGCCAGCAGCTGGGCAGGCAGGGGTAACGAGCAGTACTTC.

The chain uses TRBV6-5 and TRBJ1-2; 8 bases are a match to TRBD1. Trimming at V came to 6 bases and at J to 4 bases, leaving 7 bases not matched to a gene. This CDR3 comprises 14 residues. Germline V lookup: CDR1 MNHEY, CDR2 SVGAGI. The CDR3 region has the DNA TGTGCCAGCAGCTCGGCAGGGGGCGCCTATGGCTACACCTTC. This gives the protein CASSSAGGAYGYTF.

V is TRBV29-1 and J is TRBJ1-2; a weak D match, TRBD1 (5 bases). Germline V gene lookup returns CDR1 SQVTM and CDR2 ANQGSEA. V gave up 6 bases and J gave up 6 bases, with 11 bases separating them. The CDR3 is 11 amino acids. This CDR3 is CSVGEGNGYTF. The CDR3 DNA follows: TGCAGCGTCGGGGAGGGGAATGGCTACACCTTC.

This chain connects TRBV2 to TRBJ2-7; D is possibly TRBD2 (6 bases). This CDR3 is 14 amino acids long. In germline, CDR1 is SNHLY, CDR2 FYNNEI. Trimming pared 2 bases from V and 3 bases from J, leaving 11 bases between. The CDR3 spells CASSESGPYYEQYF. As DNA, the CDR3 is TGTGCCAGCAGTGAAAGCGGGCCCTACTACGAGCAGTACTTC.

The genes are TRBV28 and TRBJ1-5; tentative D call: TRBD1 (6 bases). From germline, CDR1 is MDHEN and CDR2 SYDVKM. The germline V and J ends were trimmed by 6 bases and 4 bases, with 13 bases remaining between them. CDR3 length: 14 amino acids. The CDR3 nucleotides are TGTGCCAGCAGCCTCGGACAGAAAAATCAGCCCCAGCATTTT. It is translated as CASSLGQKNQPQHF.

V gene TRBV5-1 combines with J gene TRBJ2-5; 8 bases align to TRBD1. Trimming cost V 5 bases and J 1 base; bases outside gene matches: 7. Germline V CDR1 and CDR2: SGHRS, YFSETQ. The CDR3 is 15 amino acids. Written as DNA, the CDR3 is TGCGCCAGCAGTCCCGCAGGGGGCGCCCAAGAGACCCAGTACTTC. Residues: CASSPAGGAQETQYF.

The chain recombines TRBV6-5 with TRBJ1-1; possible D gene TRBD1, 6 bases. V lost 2 bases and J 0 bases, leaving 10 bases between the germline ends. Looked up from germline, CDR1 is MNHEY and CDR2 is SVGAGI. The CDR3 is made up of 15 amino acids. The CDR3 here is CASSYTDSLNTEAFF. Written as DNA, the CDR3 is TGTGCCAGCAGTTACACGGACAGCCTGAACACTGAAGCTTTCTTT.

This chain links TRBV24-1 with TRBJ1-2; D remains unclear. V was clipped by 4 bases and J by 5 bases, with 7 bases between them. This CDR3 has 12 amino acids. The germline V gene encodes CDR1 KGHDR and CDR2 SFDVKD. The CDR3 DNA reads as TGTGCCACCAGTGAGGGCGAGTATGGCTACACCTTC. Translating it yields CATSEGEYGYTF.

The rearrangement uses TRBV6-6 and TRBJ1-2, with a possible D match to TRBD1 (6 bases). Trimming shortened V by 8 bases and J by 3 bases, and 22 bases separated the two germline ends. The CDR3 has 16 residues. Germline V gene data show CDR1 as MNHNY and CDR2 as SVGAGI (reference sequence). CDR3 region: CASVKGGGATYYGYTF. CDR3 bases: TGTGCCAGCGTAAAGGGGGGAGGGGCCACATACTATGGCTACACCTTC.

The genes are TRBV7-3 and TRBJ2-1, with 7 positions matching TRBD2. The trim removed 3 bases at V and 6 bases at J, leaving 5 bases unmatched. The CDR3 covers 14 residues. Germline V gene sequence: CDR1 SGHTA, CDR2 FQGTGA. CDR3 DNA sequence: TGTGCCAGCAGCTTGGCGGGAGTAGGCAATGAGCAGTTCTTC. Encoded protein: CASSLAGVGNEQFF.

The rearrangement links TRBV7-9 to TRBJ1-3, with D perhaps TRBD1 (5 bases). Trimming took 4 bases from V and 0 from J, leaving 10 bases between them. The CDR3 runs 15 residues. Germline-derived CDR1 and CDR2 are SEHNR and FQNEAQ (reference sequence). This CDR3 is CASSSQGGSGNTIYF. In DNA, the CDR3 is TGTGCCAGCAGCTCTCAGGGAGGCTCTGGAAACACCATATATTTT.

V gene TRBV15 combines with J gene TRBJ1-5; D perhaps matches TRBD1 (6 bases). Deletions cut 0 bases from V and 4 bases from J, with 16 bases between. Germline loops: CDR1 LNHNV, CDR2 YYDKDF (reference sequence). The CDR3 covers 17 residues. CDR3: CATSREGGGPENQPQHF. The CDR3 DNA reads TGTGCCACCAGCAGAGAAGGGGGAGGGCCGGAAAATCAGCCCCAGCATTTT.

J is TRBJ1-2 and V is TRBV27; the D gene is possibly TRBD1 (5 bases). Germline CDR1 is MNHEY and CDR2 is SMNVEV (reference sequence). The CDR3 is made up of 14 amino acids. V lost 1 base and J lost 4, with 10 bases in between. The CDR3 bases are TGTGCCAGCAGTTTATTTAGGGGTAGCTATGGCTACACCTTC. This sequence encodes CASSLFRGSYGYTF.

The chain couples TRBV27 to TRBJ1-5; 10 bases fit TRBD1. Trimming at V came to 1 base and at J to 5 bases, leaving 2 bases not matched to a gene. The CDR3 extends over 15 amino acids. Germline CDR1 reads MNHEY; CDR2 reads SMNVEV (reference sequence). The CDR3 spells CASSLYGQGDQPQHF. As DNA, the CDR3 is TGTGCCAGCAGTTTATACGGACAGGGGGATCAGCCCCAGCATTTT.

The chain uses TRBV30 and TRBJ1-6; no definite D call. The CDR3 spans 17 residues. V was cut by 0 bases and J by 1 base, with 13 bases left in between. The germline V gene encodes CDR1 GTSNPN and CDR2 SVGIG (reference sequence). The CDR3 loop is CAWSVLSGKSYNSPLHF. CDR3 nucleotide sequence: TGTGCCTGGAGTGTCCTATCGGGGAAGTCCTATAATTCACCCCTCCACTTT.

The rearrangement links TRBV5-1 to TRBJ1-6; D possibly corresponds to TRBD1 (5 bases). Germline V CDR1 and CDR2: SGHRS, YFSETQ. Trimming left V 4 bases short and J 6 bases short, with 14 bases between. The CDR3 runs to 15 residues. The CDR3 loop reads CASSGGSGGNSPLHF. The CDR3 DNA reads as TGCGCCAGCAGCGGCGGGTCCGGGGGTAATTCACCCCTCCACTTT.

Notes on this clone: Compared with germline, one end of the junction differs, possibly owing to a read error. The chain links TRBV7-9 to TRBJ2-5; D perhaps matches TRBD2 (7 bases). From germline, CDR1 is SEHNR and CDR2 FQNEAQ (reference sequence). The CDR3 is 13 residues long. In DNA form, the CDR3 reads TGTGCCAGCAGCTTAGGGAGGGGGGGACTAAGCAACTTC. Amino acid sequence: CASSLGRGGLSNF.

The chain uses TRBV18 and TRBJ2-4, with 7 nucleotides matching TRBD1. The CDR3 contains 17 residues. V shed 3 bases, J shed 8 bases, and the junction held 16 bases outside the gene matches. From germline, CDR1 is KGHSH and CDR2 LQKENI. CDR3 in DNA: TGTGCCAGCTCACCGAGAGGGGGCAATTCCTGGGTGGACATTCAGTACTTC. It yields the protein CASSPRGGNSWVDIQYF. Looking up the rest from reference TRBV18 and TRBJ2-4 gives the full variable domain: NAGVMQNPRHLVRRRGQEARLRCSPMKGHSHVYWYRQLPEEGLKFMVYLQKENIIDESGMPKERFSAEFPKEGPSILRIQQVVRGDSAAYFCASSPRGGNSWVDIQYFGAGTRLSVL.

The rearrangement links TRBV28 to TRBJ2-7, with D uncertain. The CDR3 sequence is 12 residues long. Trimming pared 2 bases from V and 4 bases from J, leaving 6 bases between. Germline values: CDR1 MDHEN, CDR2 SYDVKM. The CDR3 nucleotides are TGTGCCAGCAGTTTAGAGGTGTACGAGCAGTACTTC. Protein product: CASSLEVYEQYF.

V usage is TRBV7-9 and J usage is TRBJ2-7; 11 bases match TRBD1. The V gene's germline CDR1 is SEHNR and CDR2 FQNEAQ (reference sequence). V shed 5 bases, J shed 6 bases, and the junction held 6 bases outside the gene matches. The CDR3 spans 14 residues. CDR3 in DNA: TGTGCCAGCAGCGCGGGACAGGGGGTGGGCGAGCAGTACTTC. The encoded protein is CASSAGQGVGEQYF.

The gene calls are TRBV7-9 and TRBJ2-2; 12 bases align to TRBD1. J gave up 6 bases and V 9 bases, and 5 bases lay outside the gene matches. CDR1 and CDR2 (germline): SEHNR, FQNEAQ (reference sequence). CDR3 length: 14 amino acids. CDR3 sequence (DNA): TGTGCCAGTTCCGGGACAGGGGGCTCCGGGGAGCTGTTTTTT. Translated, it gives CASSGTGGSGELFF.

The V call is TRBV18, the J call TRBJ2-7, with 12 positions matching TRBD2. The CDR3 has 16 amino acids. V lost 2 bases to trimming and J lost 2 bases; unmatched junction nucleotides: 4. Germline CDR1 and CDR2: KGHSH and LQKENI. CDR3 loop: CASSPILAGGPYEQYF. CDR3 bases: TGTGCCAGCTCACCAATTCTAGCGGGAGGGCCCTACGAGCAGTACTTC. The full variable domain, its missing parts supplied by reference TRBV18 and TRBJ2-7, is NAGVMQNPRHLVRRRGQEARLRCSPMKGHSHVYWYRQLPEEGLKFMVYLQKENIIDESGMPKERFSAEFPKEGPSILRIQQVVRGDSAAYFCASSPILAGGPYEQYFGPGTRLTVT.

The rearrangement links TRBV15 to TRBJ1-2, with D perhaps TRBD1 (5 bases). The V end lost 8 bases, the J end lost 2 bases, and 18 bases lay between the germline ends. Germline V CDR1 and CDR2: LNHNV, YYDKDF (reference sequence). This CDR3 has 15 amino acids. The CDR3 DNA sequence: TGTGCCACCTCAAATCCAACAGGACACAACTATGGCTACACCTTC. Its translation is CATSNPTGHNYGYTF.